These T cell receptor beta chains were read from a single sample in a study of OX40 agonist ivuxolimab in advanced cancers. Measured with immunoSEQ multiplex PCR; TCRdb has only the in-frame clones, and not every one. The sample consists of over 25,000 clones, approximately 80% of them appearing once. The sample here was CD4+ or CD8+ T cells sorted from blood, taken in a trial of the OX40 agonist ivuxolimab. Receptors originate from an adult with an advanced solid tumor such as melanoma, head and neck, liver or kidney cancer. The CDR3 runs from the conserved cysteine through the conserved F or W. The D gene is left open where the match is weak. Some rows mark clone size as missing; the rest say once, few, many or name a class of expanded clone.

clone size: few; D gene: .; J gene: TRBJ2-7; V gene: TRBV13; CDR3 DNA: TGTGCCAGCAGCTTTTTTACCGCGGGATCCTACGAGCAGTACTTC; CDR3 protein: CASSFFTAGSYEQYF
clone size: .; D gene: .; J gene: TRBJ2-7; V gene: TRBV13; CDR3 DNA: TGTGCCAGCAGCTTAGTTCGCGAGCAGTACTTC; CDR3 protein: CASSLVREQYF
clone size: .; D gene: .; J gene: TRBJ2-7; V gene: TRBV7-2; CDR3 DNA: TGTGCCAGCAGCCAGTATTCAGGGGAAGACGAGCAGTACTTC; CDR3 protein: CASSQYSGEDEQYF
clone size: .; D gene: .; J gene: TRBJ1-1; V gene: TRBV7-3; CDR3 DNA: TGTGCCAGCAGCTTAACCGGGGAATTAGAAGCTTTCTTT; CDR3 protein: CASSLTGELEAFF
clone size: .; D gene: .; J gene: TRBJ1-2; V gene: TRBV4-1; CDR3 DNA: TGCGCCAGCAGCCAAGGAGTCGGCCCAGACGGCTATGGCTACACCTTC; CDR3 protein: CASSQGVGPDGYGYTF
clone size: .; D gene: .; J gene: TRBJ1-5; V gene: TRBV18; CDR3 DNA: TGTGCCAGCTCACCATCGTATAGCAATCAGCCCCAGCATTTT; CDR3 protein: CASSPSYSNQPQHF
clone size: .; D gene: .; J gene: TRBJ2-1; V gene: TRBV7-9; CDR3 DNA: TGTGCCAGCAGCCCCCGGGGCGGTGAATCCTACAATGAGCAGTTCTTC; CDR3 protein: CASSPRGGESYNEQFF
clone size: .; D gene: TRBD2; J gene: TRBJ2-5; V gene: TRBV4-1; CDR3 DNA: TGCGCCAGCAGCCAAGACGGGGCGGGGGGATTAGAGACCCAGTACTTC; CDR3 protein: CASSQDGAGGLETQYF
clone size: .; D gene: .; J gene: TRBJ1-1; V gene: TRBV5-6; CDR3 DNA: TGTGCCAGCAGCTTGGGACACCTCACTGAAGCTTTCTTT; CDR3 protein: CASSLGHLTEAFF
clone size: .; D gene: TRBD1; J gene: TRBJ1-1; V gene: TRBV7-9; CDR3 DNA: TGTGCCAGCAGCTTGGACAGGGAGGAAGCTTTCTTT; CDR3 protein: CASSLDREEAFF
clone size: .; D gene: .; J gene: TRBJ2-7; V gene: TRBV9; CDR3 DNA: TGTGCCAGCACCAGTGGGCTTTCGGTCCGCGAGCAGTACTTC; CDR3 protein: CASTSGLSVREQYF
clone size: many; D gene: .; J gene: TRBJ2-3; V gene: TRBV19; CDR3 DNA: TGTGCCAGTAGTCTAGTAGGGGATACGCAGTATTTT; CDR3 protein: CASSLVGDTQYF
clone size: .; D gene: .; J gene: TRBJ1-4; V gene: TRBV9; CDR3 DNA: TGTGCCAGCAGCGTATCTGGGGGGTCGAGGGAAAAACTGTTTTTT; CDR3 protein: CASSVSGGSREKLFF
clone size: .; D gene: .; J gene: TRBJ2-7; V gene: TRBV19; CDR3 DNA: TGTGCCAGTAGTATGGGTTTCGGGGACTCCTACGAGCAGTACTTC; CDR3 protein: CASSMGFGDSYEQYF
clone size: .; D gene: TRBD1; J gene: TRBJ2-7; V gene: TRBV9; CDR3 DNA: TGTGCCAGCAGCCCTCGACAGGGTCTCGTCGAGCAGTACTTC; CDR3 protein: CASSPRQGLVEQYF
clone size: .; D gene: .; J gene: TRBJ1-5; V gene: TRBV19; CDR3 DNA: TGTGCCAGTAGTATTGGTTCAGGGGCTCTCAATCAGCCCCAGCATTTT; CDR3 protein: CASSIGSGALNQPQHF
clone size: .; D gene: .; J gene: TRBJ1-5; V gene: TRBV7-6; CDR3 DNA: TGTGCCAGCAGCTTGTTATCTGGTCATCGTCAGCCCCAGCATTTT; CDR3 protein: CASSLLSGHRQPQHF
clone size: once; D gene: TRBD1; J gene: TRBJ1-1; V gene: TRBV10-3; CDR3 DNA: TGTGCCATCAGTCGACAGGGAGGGGTGAACACTGAAGCTTTCTTT; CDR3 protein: CAISRQGGVNTEAFF
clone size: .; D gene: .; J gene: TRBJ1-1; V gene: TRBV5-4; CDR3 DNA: TGTGCCAGCAGCCCCGCCTTGAACACTGAAGCTTTCTTT; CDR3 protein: CASSPALNTEAFF
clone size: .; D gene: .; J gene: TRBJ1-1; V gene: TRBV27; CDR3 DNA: TGTGCCAGCAGTTTAGGCGGGTCCACTGAAGCTTTCTTT; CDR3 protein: CASSLGGSTEAFF
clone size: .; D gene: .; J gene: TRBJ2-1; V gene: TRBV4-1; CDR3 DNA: TGCGCCAGCAGCCATTCGGGCTTAACTTACAATGAGCAGTTCTTC; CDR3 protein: CASSHSGLTYNEQFF
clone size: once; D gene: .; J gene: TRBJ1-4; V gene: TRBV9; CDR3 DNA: TGTGCCAGCAGCCTCACGGGGACAACTAATGAAAAACTGTTTTTT; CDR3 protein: CASSLTGTTNEKLFF
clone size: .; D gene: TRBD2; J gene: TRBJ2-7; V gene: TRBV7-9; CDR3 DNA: TGTGCCAGCAGCTTAGCGGCGCTAGCGGAGGGGAGTACCTACGAGCAGTACTTC; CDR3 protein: CASSLAALAEGSTYEQYF
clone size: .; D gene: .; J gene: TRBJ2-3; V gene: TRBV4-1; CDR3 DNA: TGCGCCAGCAGCCTGCATCGACAGGTTCGGACAGATACGCAGTATTTT; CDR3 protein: CASSLHRQVRTDTQYF
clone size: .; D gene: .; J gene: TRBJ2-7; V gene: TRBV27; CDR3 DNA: TGTGCCAGCAGTTTAAGTTTTGGCGACTACTCCTACGAGCAGTACTTC; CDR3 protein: CASSLSFGDYSYEQYF
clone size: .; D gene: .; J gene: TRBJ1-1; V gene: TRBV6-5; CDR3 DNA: TGTGCCAGCAGTTCGGGTTGGGGGGGGAACACTGAAGCTTTCTTT; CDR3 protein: CASSSGWGGNTEAFF
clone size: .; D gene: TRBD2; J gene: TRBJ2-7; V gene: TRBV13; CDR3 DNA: TGTGCCAGCAGCTCACGAAGCGGGAGTGCCTACGAGCAGTACTTC; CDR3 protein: CASSSRSGSAYEQYF
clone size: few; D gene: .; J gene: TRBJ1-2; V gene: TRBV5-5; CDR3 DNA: TGTGCCAGCAGCTCAGAAACCGGGACCTATAGAGGCTACACCTTC; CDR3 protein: CASSSETGTYRGYTF
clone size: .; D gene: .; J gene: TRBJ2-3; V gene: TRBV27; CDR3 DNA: TGTGCCAGCAGTTTATCGTCTGGGTATGCGTTGACAGATACGCAGTATTTT; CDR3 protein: CASSLSSGYALTDTQYF
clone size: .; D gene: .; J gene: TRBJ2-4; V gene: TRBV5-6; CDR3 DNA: TGTGCCAGCAGCTCCACGTGGGGGTGGGGGAGGAACATTCAGTACTTC; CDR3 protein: CASSSTWGWGRNIQYF
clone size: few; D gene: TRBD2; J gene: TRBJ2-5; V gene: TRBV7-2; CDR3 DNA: TGTGCCAGCAGCCCCGGGACTAGAGAGACCCAGTACTTC; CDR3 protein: CASSPGTRETQYF
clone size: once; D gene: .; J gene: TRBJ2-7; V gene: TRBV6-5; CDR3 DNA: TGTGCCAGCAGTTACGGGGCAGATTCCTACGAGCAGTACTTC; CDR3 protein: CASSYGADSYEQYF
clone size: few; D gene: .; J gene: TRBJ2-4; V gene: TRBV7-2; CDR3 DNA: TGTGCCAGCAGCCCTTATCTGGGGGGGCTTCAAGCGGCCAAAAACATTCAGTACTTC; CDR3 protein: CASSPYLGGLQAAKNIQYF
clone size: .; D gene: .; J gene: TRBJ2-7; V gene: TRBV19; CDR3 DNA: TGTGCCAGTACCCACGAGCAGTACTTC; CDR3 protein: CASTHEQYF
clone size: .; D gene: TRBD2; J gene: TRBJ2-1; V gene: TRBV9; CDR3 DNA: TGTGCCAGCAGCGTAGTGTGGGCTAGCGGGAGTATCGATGAGCAGTTCTTC; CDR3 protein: CASSVVWASGSIDEQFF
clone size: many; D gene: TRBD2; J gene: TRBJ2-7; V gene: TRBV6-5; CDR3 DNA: TGTGCCAGCAGGCAGCGGGGGCCCTACGAGCAGTACTTC; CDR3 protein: CASRQRGPYEQYF
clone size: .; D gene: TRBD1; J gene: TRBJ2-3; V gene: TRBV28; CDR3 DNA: TGTGCCAGCAGTTTCCCGACAGGGGCGGGCACAGATACGCAGTATTTT; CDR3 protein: CASSFPTGAGTDTQYF
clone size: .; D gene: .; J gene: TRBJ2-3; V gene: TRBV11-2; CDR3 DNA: TGTGCCAGCAGCTTAGGGGTCCCAGATACGCAGTATTTT; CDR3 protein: CASSLGVPDTQYF
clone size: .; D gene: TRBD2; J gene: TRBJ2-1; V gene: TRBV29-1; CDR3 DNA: TGCAGCGTTGAACTAGCGGGTTCCTACAATGAGCAGTTCTTC; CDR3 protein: CSVELAGSYNEQFF
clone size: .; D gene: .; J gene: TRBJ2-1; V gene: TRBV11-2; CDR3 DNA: TGTGCCAGCAGCTTAGACTACGTGGGGGGGCAAATTGCCACCTACAATGAGCAGTTCTTC; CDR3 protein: CASSLDYVGGQIATYNEQFF
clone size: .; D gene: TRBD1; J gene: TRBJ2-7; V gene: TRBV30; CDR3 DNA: TGTGCCTGGGACCAGGGGGCGCACTACGAGCAGTACTTC; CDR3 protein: CAWDQGAHYEQYF
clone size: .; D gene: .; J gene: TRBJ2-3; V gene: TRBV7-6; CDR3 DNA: TGTGCCAGCAGCCCCTGGACTGGCACAGATACGCAGTATTTT; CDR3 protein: CASSPWTGTDTQYF
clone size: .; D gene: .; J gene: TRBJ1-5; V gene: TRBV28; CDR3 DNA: TGTGCCAGCAGGCCGGATCAGCCCCAGCATTTT; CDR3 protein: CASRPDQPQHF
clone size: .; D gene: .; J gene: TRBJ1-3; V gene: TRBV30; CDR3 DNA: TGTGCCTGGACCAGGGATGGAAACACCATATATTTT; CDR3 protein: CAWTRDGNTIYF
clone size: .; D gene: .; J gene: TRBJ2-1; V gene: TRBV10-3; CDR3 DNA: TGTGCCATCAGTGGACTAGTTGGCAATGAGCAGTTCTTC; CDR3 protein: CAISGLVGNEQFF
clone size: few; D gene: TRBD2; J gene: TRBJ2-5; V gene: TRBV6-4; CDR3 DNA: TGTGCCAGCAGTGACTCGACGGGGGAGGGTAGTTCGACCCAGTACTTC; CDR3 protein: CASSDSTGEGSSTQYF
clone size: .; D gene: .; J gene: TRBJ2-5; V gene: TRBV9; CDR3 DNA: TGTGCCAGCAGCGTGAGACATGGGACTGATAGGCAAGAGACCCAGTACTTC; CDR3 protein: CASSVRHGTDRQETQYF